The T cell receptor beta chain under discussion was sequenced for a study of OX40 agonist ivuxolimab in advanced cancers. Regarding the complete study: Ivuxolimab was an agonistic, fully human IgG2 monoclonal antibody directed against OX40 (CD134), a costimulatory receptor. Intravenous ivuxolimab was administered to patients every 2 weeks at six dose levels: 0.01, 0.1, 0.3, 1.5, 3 and 10 mg/kg. Of the roughly 53 patients in dose escalation, 19 had hepatocellular carcinoma, some 15 had melanoma, 9 had renal cell carcinoma and 9 had head and neck cancer. In the dose-escalation cohort, around four fifths of patients were male, and the mean age was approximately 64 years, with a range of about 23 to 90. Prior anti-PD-1, anti-PD-L1 or anti-CTLA-4 therapy was permitted, and checkpoint inhibitors had been received by about 44% of dose-escalation patients. Partial responses occurred in three dose-escalation patients, of whom one had hepatocellular carcinoma and two had cutaneous melanoma. Peripheral TCRbeta sequencing was intended to test whether TCR sequence diversity was altered and clonal T-cell expansion was caused by ivuxolimab. The monotherapy dose-escalation portion (N ≈ 56 patients) of the phase I ivuxolimab trial is reported in the paper. The investigation overall reported the following: Partial responders in the 0.1-3.0 mg/kg groups had among the lowest normalized peripheral clonal expansion, especially among CD8+ T cells. At doses of 0.1 to 3.0 mg/kg, clonal expansion of both CD4+ and CD8+ T cells in blood was seen between baseline and week 6. Low levels of normalized T-cell clonal expansion were also shown by some nonresponding patients. Which antigens the clonally expanded peripheral T cells were specific for was not determined. After ivuxolimab, expanded clones were on average more numerous among CD8+ T cells than among CD4+ T cells.

Comments on this clone: Its binding antigen is unknown. One end of the junction fails to match germline, which may point to a read error.

The CDR3 numbers 16 residues from cysteine through phenylalanine. CDR3 DNA is the only sequence kept; it has 48 bases, read in frame from the first base. CDR1 SSHAT and CDR2 FNYEAQ are derived from the germline V gene (reference sequence). The trial excluded patients who had a history of autoimmune disease or were on systemic immunosuppression. Peripheral blood for TCR sequencing was collected from all dose cohorts at baseline, on cycle 4 day 1, and on cycle 7 day 1. Samples came from an open-label, multicenter, first-in-human phase I dose-escalation trial of ivuxolimab. Adults with locally advanced or metastatic melanoma, renal cell carcinoma, hepatocellular carcinoma or head and neck squamous cell carcinoma were enrolled in the trial. CD4+ and CD8+ T cells were sorted separately from peripheral blood before TCR sequencing. For sequencing of the TCRbeta CDR3 region, genomic DNA was extracted from the sorted cells. TCRbeta CDR3 regions were sequenced using the immunoSEQ Assay. The source is immuneACCESS, and TCRdb retained only in-frame sequences with V and J called. Part of the clones is not carried over; for the studies checked, unresolved V genes explain less than half of this, and the remainder is unexplained. The table for this sample lists 20,000 to 25,000 clones; around nine tenths of them were counted only once. The ten largest clonotypes hold just under 25% of the sample.

The sample in question was CD4+ or CD8+ T cells sorted from blood, obtained in a trial of the OX40 agonist ivuxolimab. The source of this sequence is an adult with an advanced solid tumor such as melanoma, head and neck, liver or kidney cancer. This sequence uses TRBV7-7 and TRBJ2-5, with 10 bases aligning to TRBD2. The nucleotide sequence is TGTGCTAGCAGCTTAGGAAGCGGGAGGGCCCTAGAGACCCAGTACTTC. It encodes CASSLGSGRALETQYF.